The sequence of this TCR beta chain was determined in a study of somatic mutations in cytotoxic T cells in rheumatoid arthritis. Study observations and caveats: There was no significant difference in CD8+ T-cell clonality between rheumatoid arthritis patients and age-matched healthy controls. With age, CD8+ clonality increased in rheumatoid arthritis patients, whereas no such increase appeared in healthy controls. For about an eighth of the roughly 60 patients, a single CD8+ clone accounted for more than 20% of CD8+ cells.

V lost 1 base, J lost 5 bases, and 9 bases stayed unmatched. This CDR3 spans 15 amino acids. Looked up from germline, CDR1 is SGDLS and CDR2 is YYNGEE. Only a few counts were recorded for this clone. The antigen remains unidentified. How the authors handled the data: Among patient CD8+ clones larger than 1%, matches to published virus-specific TCRB sequences were rare. Profiling relied on immunoSEQ multiplex PCR, and the TCRdb table lists in-frame clones only, not all of them. That table supplies the V and J calls and clone size; D and trimming were determined from the DNA. The top ten hold around 28% of the sample, which has roughly 13,000 clones, 70% to 80% seen once.

The TCR comes from an adult with rheumatoid arthritis. The chain recombines TRBV9 with TRBJ2-7; 7 bases match TRBD1. Sequenced sample: CD8+ T cells sorted from blood. DNA of the CDR3: TGTGCCAGCAGCGTACAAGGACAGGTTATCGACGAGCAGTACTTC. The encoded protein is CASSVQGQVIDEQYF.